Below, 20 T cell receptor beta chains from the same sample are listed, as sequenced in a study of T cells in localized non-small cell lung cancer. The repertoire was sequenced with immunoSEQ multiplex PCR; TCRdb's copy has only in-frame clones and lacks some. The sample lists 38,000 or so clones, roughly 79% seen once, with under 7.5% in the top ten. The material was peripheral blood mononuclear cells, obtained before any cancer treatment. The receptor set was obtained from a male donor aged 60 or older with stage II lung adenocarcinoma.

This clone has only a few counts. This chain connects TRBV18 to TRBJ1-1; maybe TRBD1 (5 bases). The V and J ends lost 6 bases and 0 bases respectively, with 14 bases between them. Germline values: CDR1 KGHSH, CDR2 LQKENI. The CDR3 length is 15 residues. For the CDR3, the DNA is TGTGCCAGCTCTCTTGGGACCTTTATGAACACTGAAGCTTTCTTT. This codes for CASSLGTFMNTEAFF. The complete variable domain, with remaining parts taken from reference TRBV18 and TRBJ1-1, reads NAGVMQNPRHLVRRRGQEARLRCSPMKGHSHVYWYRQLPEEGLKFMVYLQKENIIDESGMPKERFSAEFPKEGPSILRIQQVVRGDSAAYFCASSLGTFMNTEAFFGQGTRLTVV.

The rearrangement links TRBV5-6 to TRBJ2-3; D ambiguous. V was trimmed by 4 bases and J by 2 bases, leaving 8 bases between them. The germline V gene encodes CDR1 SGHDT and CDR2 YYEEEE. The CDR3 is made up of 13 amino acids. The CDR3 is CASSPEPTDTQYF. The CDR3 DNA follows: TGTGCCAGCAGCCCAGAGCCCACAGATACGCAGTATTTT.

This chain connects TRBV11-2 to TRBJ2-1, with 7 bases aligning to TRBD2. This CDR3 region has 15 residues. Germline-derived CDR1 and CDR2 are SGHAT and FQNNGV. V shed 5 bases and J 0 bases; nucleotides not matched to a gene: 4. The CDR3 reads CASSITGGSYNEQFF. Here the CDR3 DNA reads TGTGCCAGCAGCATTACGGGGGGCTCCTACAATGAGCAGTTCTTC.

The chain is built from TRBV30 and TRBJ1-6, with TRBD1 identical over 7 bases. The ends lost 2 bases at V and 8 bases at J; junction bases unmatched: 3. Germline loops: CDR1 GTSNPN, CDR2 SVGIG (reference sequence). This CDR3 region has 13 residues. This chain's CDR3 is CAWSTGQYSPLHF. The DNA for the CDR3 is TGTGCCTGGAGTACGGGACAGTATTCACCCCTCCACTTT.

V gene TRBV19 combines with J gene TRBJ1-2, with D unclear. The V end was cut by 10 bases, the J end by 4 bases, with 19 bases between. Per the germline V gene, CDR1 is LNHDA and CDR2 is SQIVND (reference sequence). The CDR3 contains 14 residues. The CDR3 DNA reads as TGTGCCACCTGTGATCAAGGGAATTCCTATGGCTACACCTTC. It encodes CATCDQGNSYGYTF. Looking up the rest from reference TRBV19 and TRBJ1-2 gives the full variable domain: DGGITQSPKYLFRKEGQNVTLSCEQNLNHDAMYWYRQDPGQGLRLIYYSQIVNDFQKGDIAEGYSVSREKKESFPLTVTSAQKNPTAFYLCATCDQGNSYGYTFGSGTRLTVV.

The J gene is TRBJ1-4, the V gene TRBV14; 10 bases match TRBD1. The CDR3 contains 15 residues. The germline V gene has CDR1 SGHDN and CDR2 FVKESK. The V gene end was trimmed by 3 bases and the J gene end by 8 bases; junction bases not matched to a gene: 6. This CDR3 reads CASSHLGQGREKLFF. The CDR3 DNA reads as TGTGCCAGCAGCCACCTGGGACAGGGGCGGGAAAAACTGTTTTTT.

This sequence joins TRBV27 and TRBJ2-1, with TRBD2 matching 11 bases. With 1 base clipped from V and 8 bases from J, the junction kept 7 bases outside the gene matches. CDR3 size: 16 residues. The germline V gene encodes CDR1 MNHEY and CDR2 SMNVEV (reference sequence). CDR3: CASSLLTSGMSHEQFF. For the CDR3, the DNA is TGTGCCAGCAGTTTATTGACTAGCGGGATGAGTCATGAGCAGTTCTTC.

The rearrangement uses TRBV7-9 and TRBJ2-6; 7 bases fit TRBD1. Germline CDR1 is SEHNR and CDR2 is FQNEAQ (reference sequence). This CDR3 region has 19 residues. V trimming: 4 bases; J trimming: 2 bases; junction bases outside the gene matches: 14. The chain's CDR3 is CASSSQAGGKGTGANVLTF. DNA of the CDR3: TGTGCCAGCAGCTCCCAAGCAGGGGGAAAGGGTACTGGGGCCAACGTCCTGACTTTC.

The chain couples TRBV30 to TRBJ1-1, with 11 bases fitting TRBD1. The CDR3 sequence is 13 residues long. With V trimmed by 4 bases and J by 4 bases, 2 bases remained unmatched. CDR1 GTSNPN and CDR2 SVGIG come from the germline V gene (reference sequence). The CDR3 bases are TGTGCCTGGATCGGGACAGGGGGCACTGAAGCTTTCTTT. This encodes CAWIGTGGTEAFF.

The chain combines TRBV30 with TRBJ1-2; D is undetermined. The V gene's germline CDR1 is GTSNPN and CDR2 SVGIG (reference sequence). Trimming took off 2 bases at V and 2 bases at J, with 0 bases between the two ends. The CDR3 is made up of 10 amino acids. The CDR3 reads CAWSNYGYTF. Written as DNA, the CDR3 is TGTGCCTGGAGTAACTATGGCTACACCTTC.

The rearrangement joins TRBV29-1 to TRBJ2-7, with D possibly called TRBD1 or TRBD2 (5 bases each). Trimming pared 4 bases from V and 0 bases from J, leaving 16 bases between. This CDR3 spans 15 amino acids. Germline CDR1 and CDR2: SQVTM and ANQGSEA. The CDR3 loop reads CSVGGFAGHSYEQYF. DNA for the CDR3: TGCAGCGTTGGGGGGTTTGCGGGCCACTCCTACGAGCAGTACTTC.

A word on this clone: The sample has other DNA sequences that encode this CDR3 too. The gene calls are TRBV5-1 and TRBJ1-1; D is possibly TRBD1 (6 bases). The ends were cut back, 3 bases at V and 8 bases at J, with 11 bases in the middle. The CDR3 covers 12 residues. Looked up from germline, CDR1 is SGHRS and CDR2 is YFSETQ. The chain's CDR3 is CASSSERGEAFF. The CDR3 DNA sequence: TGCGCCAGCAGCTCTGAAAGGGGGGAAGCTTTCTTT. Full variable domain (remainder filled in from reference TRBV5-1 and TRBJ1-1): KAGVTQTPRYLIKTRGQQVTLSCSPISGHRSVSWYQQTPGQGLQFLFEYFSETQRNKGNFPGRFSGRQFSNSRSEMNVSTLELGDSALYLCASSSERGEAFFGQGTRLTVV.

This clone was seen once. The chain combines TRBV5-1 with TRBJ1-2; possibly TRBD1 for D (5 bases). Germline CDR1 reads SGHRS; CDR2 reads YFSETQ. The CDR3 extends over 13 amino acids. The V and J ends lost 6 bases and 4 bases respectively, with 13 bases between them. CDR3 region: CASTWGRSYGYTF. DNA of the CDR3: TGCGCCAGCACCTGGGGCCGAAGCTATGGCTACACCTTC.

The chain has TRBV30 and TRBJ2-2; no clear D. The CDR3 totals 15 residues. Germline CDR1 and CDR2: GTSNPN and SVGIG (reference sequence). V was trimmed by 3 bases and J by 2 bases, leaving 13 bases between them. The CDR3 spells CAWSKYRVNTGELFF. The CDR3 bases are TGTGCCTGGAGCAAGTATCGTGTCAACACCGGGGAGCTGTTTTTT.

This rearrangement joins TRBV28 to TRBJ1-1; 12 positions agree with TRBD1. Per germline, CDR1 MDHEN and CDR2 SYDVKM. The J segment lost 14 bases and the V segment lost 5 bases, leaving 12 bases of the junction unmatched. CDR3 length: 14 residues. The CDR3 DNA reads as TGTGCCAGCAGTCCGACCTATGGGACAGGGGGCGGCTTCTTT. Residues: CASSPTYGTGGGFF.

The rearrangement joins TRBV5-4 to TRBJ1-1, with a possible D match to TRBD1 (6 bases). Germline V CDR1 and CDR2: SGHNT, YYREEE (reference sequence). This CDR3 has 14 amino acids. V was cut by 1 base and J by 6 bases, with 13 bases left in between. The CDR3 bases are TGTGCCAGCAGCTTGAGGGGGGGCAGGCCTGAAGCTTTCTTT. Translating gives CASSLRGGRPEAFF.

Details on this clone: Different DNA sequences within this sample yield the same CDR3. J is TRBJ2-6 and V is TRBV2; D remains unclear. The V and J ends lost 4 bases and 2 bases respectively, with 0 bases between them. The CDR3 extends over 12 amino acids. Germline V gene data show CDR1 as SNHLY and CDR2 as FYNNEI. The DNA for the CDR3 is TGTGCCAGCAGTGCTGGGGCCAACGTCCTGACTTTC. This sequence encodes CASSAGANVLTF.

The V and J genes are TRBV9 and TRBJ2-1, with D maybe TRBD2 (6 bases). V lost 4 bases and J lost 10, with 12 bases in between. Germline CDR1 SGDLS, CDR2 YYNGEE. The CDR3 has 12 amino acids. The CDR3 DNA sequence: TGTGCCAGCAGCCCGGAGGGCAGCGAGCAGTTCTTC. Protein sequence: CASSPEGSEQFF.

The chain couples TRBV5-5 to TRBJ2-5; D call uncertain. The CDR3 loop spans 13 amino acids. V lost 0 bases and J lost 5, with 8 bases in between. The V gene's germline CDR1 is SGHKS and CDR2 YYEKEE (reference sequence). CDR3 sequence: CASSLDPRETQYF. Here the CDR3 DNA reads TGTGCCAGCAGCTTGGACCCGAGGGAGACCCAGTACTTC. Complete variable domain (other parts from reference TRBV5-5 and TRBJ2-5): DAGVTQSPTHLIKTRGQQVTLRCSPISGHKSVSWYQQVLGQGPQFIFQYYEKEERGRGNFPDRFSARQFPNYSSELNVNALLLGDSALYLCASSLDPRETQYFGPGTRLLVL.

The V call is TRBV13, the J call TRBJ1-1, with 7 bases lining up with TRBD1. V trimming: 11 bases; J trimming: 5 bases; junction bases outside the gene matches: 11. The germline CDR1 and CDR2 sequences are PRHDT and FYEKMQ (reference sequence). This CDR3 is 13 amino acids long. CDR3 nucleotide sequence: TGTGCCTGCGACAGGGTGGTGAGGACTGAAGCTTTCTTT. Encoded protein: CACDRVVRTEAFF.